A single sample is the source of the 3 T cell receptor beta chains below, sequenced in a study of Graves' ophthalmopathy and Graves' hyperthyroidism. For repertoire sequencing, the TCR beta CDR3 regions were amplified from RNA transcripts. HTBI primers were used in a first-round RT-PCR, which preceded a second-round multiplex PCR. Each CDR3 protein gets one entry after TCRdb re-called the multiplex PCR reads with MiXCR. The sample has 350,000 to 450,000 distinct CDR3 sequences, around 17% seen once. Sequencing input: peripheral blood. The receptors were sampled from a woman aged 18 to 35 with Graves' ophthalmopathy.

This clonotype was found many times. The chain is built from TRBV19 and TRBJ2-7; D may be TRBD1 (5 bases). Trimming removed 5 bases from V and 2 bases from J, with 10 bases in between. The CDR3 runs to 13 residues. Germline values: CDR1 LNHDA, CDR2 SQIVND (reference sequence). CDR3 nucleotides: TGTGCCAGTAGTCCAGCCAGGGCCTACGAGCAGTACTTC. It specifies CASSPARAYEQYF. Based on the CDR3 plus reference TRBV19 and TRBJ2-7, the full variable domain is DGGITQSPKYLFRKEGQNVTLSCEQNLNHDAMYWYRQDPGQGLRLIYYSQIVNDFQKGDIAEGYSVSREKKESFPLTVTSAQKNPTAFYLCASSPARAYEQYFGPGTRLTVT.

This clonotype occurred many times. The genes are TRBV15 and TRBJ2-3; 10 bases line up with TRBD1. After removal of 1 base from V and 8 bases from J, the junction contained 9 bases not matched to a gene. Germline lookup yields CDR1 LNHNV and CDR2 YYDKDF (reference sequence). CDR3 length equals 16 residues. The CDR3 nucleotides are TGTGCCACCAGCAGAGCAGGGGACAGGGGAGCGGGTACGCAGTATTTT. This gives the protein CATSRAGDRGAGTQYF.

J is TRBJ1-2 and V is TRBV20-1; 7 bases line up with TRBD1. The V and J ends lost 0 bases and 6 bases, in that order; junction bases with no gene match: 4. This CDR3 spans 13 amino acids. The V gene's germline CDR1 is DFQATT and CDR2 SNEGSKA (reference sequence). In nucleotides, the CDR3 is TGCAGTGCTAGAGATGACAGGGAGGATGGCTACACCTTC. This encodes CSARDDREDGYTF.